The source of this T cell receptor (beta chain) is a study of blood T cell repertoires in COVID-19. On this clone: Other nucleotide sequences from this sample produce the same CDR3.

Using immunoSEQ multiplex PCR, the repertoire was profiled, and TCRdb retains in-frame clones only, with some absent. This sample has around 68,000 clones, with approximately 91% found just once. V lost 1 base and J 8 bases, leaving 8 bases between the germline ends. In germline, CDR1 is SGHTA, CDR2 FQGTGA. The CDR3 contains 13 residues. V gene TRBV7-3 combines with J gene TRBJ2-2; D is possibly TRBD2 (6 bases). The source of this sequence is a human donor in a cohort sampled during active COVID-19. The specimen sequenced was peripheral blood. The CDR3 nucleotides read TGTGCCAGCAGCTTAAGCGGGACGGGGGAGCTGTTTTTT. It codes for CASSLSGTGELFF.